The sequence of this TCR beta chain was determined in a study of blood T cell repertoires in COVID-19. For the study at large: Samples representing acute and convalescent COVID-19 were sourced from the United States, Italy and Spain. From T cells, B-cell-depleted T cells, or PBMCs came the material, which was cDNA or gDNA.

CDR3 size: 15 residues. CDR1 SQVTM and CDR2 ANQGSEA come from the germline V gene. V lost 1 base and J lost 2, with 13 bases in between. TCRdb keeps only in-frame clones here, not all; method: immunoSEQ multiplex PCR. The sample lists about 250,000 clones, around 90% occurring once. This clonotype was sampled from an older man with acute or convalescent COVID-19. This chain connects TRBV29-1 to TRBJ2-3; D is possibly TRBD1 (6 bases). Source material: peripheral blood. CDR3 DNA: TGCAGCGTTGAAGGCGGGCAGGGGATCACAGATACGCAGTATTTT. Its translation: CSVEGGQGITDTQYF.